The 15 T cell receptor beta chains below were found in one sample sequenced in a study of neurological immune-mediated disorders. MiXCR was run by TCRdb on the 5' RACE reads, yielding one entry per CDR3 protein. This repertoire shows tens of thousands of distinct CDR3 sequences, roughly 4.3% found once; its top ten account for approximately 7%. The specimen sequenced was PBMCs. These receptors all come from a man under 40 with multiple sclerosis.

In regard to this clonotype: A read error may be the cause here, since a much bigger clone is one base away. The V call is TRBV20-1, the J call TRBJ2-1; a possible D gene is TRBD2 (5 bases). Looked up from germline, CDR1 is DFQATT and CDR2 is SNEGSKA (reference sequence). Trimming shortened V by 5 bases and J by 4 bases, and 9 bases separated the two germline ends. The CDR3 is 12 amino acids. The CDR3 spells CSALTSYNEQFF. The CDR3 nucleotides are TGCAGTGCTCTTACTAGTTACAATGAGCAGTTCTTC.

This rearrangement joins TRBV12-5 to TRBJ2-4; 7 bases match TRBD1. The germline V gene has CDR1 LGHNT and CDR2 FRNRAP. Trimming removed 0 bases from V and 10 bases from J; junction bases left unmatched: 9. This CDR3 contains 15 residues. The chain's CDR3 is CASGLVPGQKKIQYF. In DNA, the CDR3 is TGTGCTAGTGGTTTGGTCCCGGGACAGAAGAAAATTCAGTACTTC.

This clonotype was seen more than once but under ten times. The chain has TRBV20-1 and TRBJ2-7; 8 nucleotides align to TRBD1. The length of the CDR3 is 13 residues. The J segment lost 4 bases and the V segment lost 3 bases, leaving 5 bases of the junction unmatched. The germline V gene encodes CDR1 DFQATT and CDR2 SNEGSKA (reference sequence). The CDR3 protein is CSARVQGGYEQYF. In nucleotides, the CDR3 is TGCAGTGCTAGGGTACAGGGGGGTTACGAGCAGTACTTC.

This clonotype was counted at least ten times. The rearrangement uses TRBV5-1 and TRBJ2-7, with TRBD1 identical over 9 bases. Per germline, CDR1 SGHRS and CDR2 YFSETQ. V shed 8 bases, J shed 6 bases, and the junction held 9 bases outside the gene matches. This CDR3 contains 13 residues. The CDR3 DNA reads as TGCGCCAGTTCTGGACAGGGGTTTCGCGAGCAGTACTTC. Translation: CASSGQGFREQYF.

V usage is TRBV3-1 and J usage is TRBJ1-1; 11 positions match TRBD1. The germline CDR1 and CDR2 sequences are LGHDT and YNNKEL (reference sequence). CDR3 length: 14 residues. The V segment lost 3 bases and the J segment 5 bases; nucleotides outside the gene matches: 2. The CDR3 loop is CASSHRDRGTEAFF. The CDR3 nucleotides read TGTGCCAGCAGCCATAGGGACAGGGGGACTGAAGCTTTCTTT.

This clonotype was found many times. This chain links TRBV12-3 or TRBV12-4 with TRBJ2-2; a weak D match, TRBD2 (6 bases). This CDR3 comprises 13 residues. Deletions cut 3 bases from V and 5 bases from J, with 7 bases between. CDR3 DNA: TGTGCCAGCAGTTTGGGGACTACCGGGGAGCTGTTTTTT. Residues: CASSLGTTGELFF.

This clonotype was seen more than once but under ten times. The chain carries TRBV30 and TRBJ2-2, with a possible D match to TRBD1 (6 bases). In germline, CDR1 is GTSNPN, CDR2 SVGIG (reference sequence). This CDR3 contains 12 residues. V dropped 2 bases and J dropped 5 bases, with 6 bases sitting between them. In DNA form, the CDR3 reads TGTGCCTGGAGTAGGGGGACCGGGGAGCTGTTTTTT. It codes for CAWSRGTGELFF. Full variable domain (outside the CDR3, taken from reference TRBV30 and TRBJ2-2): SQTIHQWPATLVQPVGSPLSLECTVEGTSNPNLYWYRQAAGRGLQLLFYSVGIGQISSEVPQNLSASRPQDRQFILSSKKLLLSDSGFYLCAWSRGTGELFFGEGSRLTVL.

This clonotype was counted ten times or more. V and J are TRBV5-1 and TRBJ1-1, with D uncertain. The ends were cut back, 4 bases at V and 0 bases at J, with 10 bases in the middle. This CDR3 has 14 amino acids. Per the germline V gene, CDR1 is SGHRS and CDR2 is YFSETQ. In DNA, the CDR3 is TGCGCCAGCAGCCCGTGGGATGTGAACACTGAAGCTTTCTTT. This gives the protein CASSPWDVNTEAFF.

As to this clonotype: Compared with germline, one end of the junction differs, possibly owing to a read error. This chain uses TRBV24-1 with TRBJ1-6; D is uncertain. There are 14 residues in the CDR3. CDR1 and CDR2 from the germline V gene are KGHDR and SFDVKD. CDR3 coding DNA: TGTGCCACCTCCGAGGGAGGGTTTAATTCACCCCTCAACTTT. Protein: CATSEGGFNSPLNF.

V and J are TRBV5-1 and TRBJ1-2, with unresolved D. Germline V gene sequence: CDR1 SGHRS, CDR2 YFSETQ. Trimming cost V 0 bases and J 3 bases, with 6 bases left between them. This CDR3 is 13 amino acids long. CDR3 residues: CASSLDPDYGYTF. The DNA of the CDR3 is TGCGCCAGCAGCTTGGACCCGGACTATGGCTACACCTTC.

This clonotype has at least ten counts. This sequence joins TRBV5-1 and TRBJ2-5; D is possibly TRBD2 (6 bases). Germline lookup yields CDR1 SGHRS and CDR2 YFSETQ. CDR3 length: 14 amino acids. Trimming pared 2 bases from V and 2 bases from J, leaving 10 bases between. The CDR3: CASSFRGYQETQYF. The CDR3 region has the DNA TGCGCCAGCAGCTTTCGGGGGTATCAAGAGACCCAGTACTTC. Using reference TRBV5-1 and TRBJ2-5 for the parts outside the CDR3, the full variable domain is KAGVTQTPRYLIKTRGQQVTLSCSPISGHRSVSWYQQTPGQGLQFLFEYFSETQRNKGNFPGRFSGRQFSNSRSEMNVSTLELGDSALYLCASSFRGYQETQYFGPGTRLLVL.

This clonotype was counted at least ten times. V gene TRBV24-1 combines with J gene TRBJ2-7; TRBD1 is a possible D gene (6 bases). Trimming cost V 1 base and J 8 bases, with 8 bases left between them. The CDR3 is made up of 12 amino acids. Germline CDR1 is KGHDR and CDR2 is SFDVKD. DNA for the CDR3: TGTGCCACCAGTGATTTAGGACAGAAGCAGTACTTC. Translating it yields CATSDLGQKQYF.

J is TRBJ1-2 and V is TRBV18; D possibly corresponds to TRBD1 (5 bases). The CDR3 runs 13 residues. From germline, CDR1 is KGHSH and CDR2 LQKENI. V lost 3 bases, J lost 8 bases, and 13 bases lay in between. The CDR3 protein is CASSPRDWNGYTF. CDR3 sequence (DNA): TGTGCCAGCTCACCGAGGGACTGGAACGGCTACACCTTC.

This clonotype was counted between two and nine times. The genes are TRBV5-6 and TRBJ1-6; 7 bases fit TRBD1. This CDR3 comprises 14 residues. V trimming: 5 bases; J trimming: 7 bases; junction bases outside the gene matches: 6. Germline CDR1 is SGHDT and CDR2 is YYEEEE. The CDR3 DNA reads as TGTGCCAGCAGGACGGGACAGAAGAATTCACCCCTCCACTTT. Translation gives CASRTGQKNSPLHF. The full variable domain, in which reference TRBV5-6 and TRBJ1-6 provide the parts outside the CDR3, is DAGVTQSPTHLIKTRGQQVTLRCSPKSGHDTVSWYQQALGQGPQFIFQYYEEEERQRGNFPDRFSGHQFPNYSSELNVNALLLGDSALYLCASRTGQKNSPLHFGNGTRLTVT.

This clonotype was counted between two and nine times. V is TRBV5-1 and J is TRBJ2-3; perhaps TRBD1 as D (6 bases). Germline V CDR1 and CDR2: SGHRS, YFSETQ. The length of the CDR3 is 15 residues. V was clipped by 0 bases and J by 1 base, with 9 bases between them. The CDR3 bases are TGCGCCAGCAGCTTGGAGGACAGCCGCACAGATACGCAGTATTTT. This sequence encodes CASSLEDSRTDTQYF.